This T cell receptor (beta chain) is drawn from a study of human T cells and chemical hapten exposure (dated by TCRdb to the early 2020s). A note on the overall study: For sensitization, 2% DPC in acetone was applied to a roughly 2 cm by roughly 2 cm area of upper inner arm skin. Weekly therapeutic DPC doses were additionally applied to the scalp of patients throughout the roughly 22-week study period. Patch testing was done on the upper back using Finn chambers containing 0.01% DPC, and results were scored after 6 days according to International Contact Dermatitis Research Group standards. The patient cohort, mostly female, included alopecia areata with under or over 50% scalp involvement, alopecia totalis and alopecia universalis. Libraries were pooled for sequencing, and variation in per-sample TCR yields was attributed mainly to small differences in library volumes within the pool. In alopecia patients, the study followed how the peripheral blood TCR repertoire changed in vivo over primary and secondary sensitization to diphenylcyclopropenone (DPC), a hapten. Patient blood was sampled pre-sensitization (week 0) and at 2, 6 and about 24 weeks after DPC sensitization. Under 30 alopecia patients gave blood for TCR sequencing at one to four time points (pre-sensitization, 2, 6 and 24 weeks). Paper-wide results and their limitations: DPC sensitization did not change how many TCRs were above 1 in 1000 frequency, and no evidence was found of alterations in global repertoire structure. Patch test score correlated positively with the number of PT1 expanded TCRs, reaching significance at thresholds 8, 16 and 32 but not at 4. All patients had alopecia, a presumed autoimmune disease, so their immune response might differ from that of healthy individuals. Significantly more large CDR3 similarity clusters were formed by expanded TCRs than by pre-sensitization or healthy control sets, consistent with antigen-driven responses. After repeated subsampling, the strength of the expansion versus patch-test correlation and the threshold at which it became significant changed.

About this clonotype itself: Which antigen it targets is not known. There are no base qualities to consult, and no much larger clone falls within one base.

Ends trimmed: V by 6 bases, J by 5 bases; bases unmatched to a gene: 4. There are 12 amino acids in the CDR3, from cysteine to phenylalanine inclusive. Solely the CDR3 DNA is kept, with 36 bases framed from the first base. The germline V gene (reference sequence) specifies DFQATT as CDR1 and SNEGSKA as CDR2. Receptor libraries were prepared by RACE. The sequencer was a NextSeq 500. During library preparation, unique molecular identifiers were attached to individual cDNA molecules so that TCRs could be counted in a quantitative, reproducible way. From each blood RNA sample, both TCR alpha and TCR beta chains were sequenced. The published analysis was carried out like this. The median number of TCRs per sample was 95,638, ranging from about 23,224 to 750,000. V, J and CDR3 annotation of the TCR reads was performed with the Decombinator software suite. Every sample was subsampled to the same number of TCRs (28,000) for the PS versus PT1 abundance plots. Expanded TCRs were defined as absent before sensitization and observed at least eight times at the 2-week time point. The public sequencing data were trimmed at Q25 with fastp and processed into clonotypes with MiXCR by TCRdb, which kept only in-frame beta chains. CDR3 protein duplicates are merged, each entry listing the most common genes and DNA. In this record, the V and J calls reflect TCRdb's handling and not the investigators' own analysis. The sample table contains roughly 45,000 distinct CDR3 sequences; only one count was recorded for less than 10% of them. Less than 5% of the sample comes from the top ten.

The time point label corresponds to: patch test 1, 2 weeks after DPC sensitization. The treatment or condition label here, explained by the study, means: therapeutic diphenylcyclopropenone sensitization with weekly scalp DPC. At each patch-test visit, blood was drawn before the patch test was applied. Patients were eligible if aged 18 to 70, diagnosed with alopecia and judged suitable for DPC therapy, and pregnant patients were excluded. Total RNA was extracted from unfractionated whole blood collected in Tempus Blood RNA tubes. This receptor chain uses TRBV20-1 and TRBJ2-1; the central 7 bases match TRBD2. This clonotype was sampled from a woman between 45 and 60 years old with alopecia areata. Some clones in this sample may be carry-over from other donors' samples. The sample was whole blood, taken in connection with sensitization to the hapten diphenylcyclopropenone (DPC). CDR3 loop: CSAEREHNEQFF. The DNA reads TGCAGTGCAGAGCGGGAACACAATGAGCAGTTCTTC.